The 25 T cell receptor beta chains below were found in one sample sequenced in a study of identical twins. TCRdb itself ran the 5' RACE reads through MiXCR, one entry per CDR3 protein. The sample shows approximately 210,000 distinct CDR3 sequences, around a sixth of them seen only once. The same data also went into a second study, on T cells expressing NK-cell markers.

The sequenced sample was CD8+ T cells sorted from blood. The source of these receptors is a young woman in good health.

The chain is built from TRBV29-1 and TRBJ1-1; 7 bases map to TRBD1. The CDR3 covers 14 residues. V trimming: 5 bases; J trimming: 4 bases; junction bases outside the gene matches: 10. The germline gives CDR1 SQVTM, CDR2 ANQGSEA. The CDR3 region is CSVQKVSGGTEAFF. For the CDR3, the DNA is TGCAGCGTTCAGAAGGTTTCAGGGGGCACTGAAGCTTTCTTT. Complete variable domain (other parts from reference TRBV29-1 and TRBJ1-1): SAVISQKPSRDICQRGTSLTIQCQVDSQVTMMFWYRQQPGQSLTLIATANQGSEATYESGFVIDKFPISRPNLTFSTLTVSNMSPEDSSIYLCSVQKVSGGTEAFFGQGTRLTVV.

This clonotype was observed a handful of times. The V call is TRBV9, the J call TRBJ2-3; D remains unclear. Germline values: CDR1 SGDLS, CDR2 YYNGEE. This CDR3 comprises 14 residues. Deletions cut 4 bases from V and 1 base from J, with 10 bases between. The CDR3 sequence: CASSPHDGTDTQYF. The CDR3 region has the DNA TGTGCCAGCAGCCCGCATGATGGCACAGATACGCAGTATTTT.

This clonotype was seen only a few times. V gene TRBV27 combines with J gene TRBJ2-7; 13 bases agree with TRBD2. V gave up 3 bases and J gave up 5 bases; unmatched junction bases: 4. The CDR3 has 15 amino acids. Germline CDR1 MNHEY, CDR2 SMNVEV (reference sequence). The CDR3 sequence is CASSFGLAGVNEQYF. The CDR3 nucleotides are TGTGCCAGCAGTTTCGGACTAGCGGGAGTGAACGAGCAGTACTTC.

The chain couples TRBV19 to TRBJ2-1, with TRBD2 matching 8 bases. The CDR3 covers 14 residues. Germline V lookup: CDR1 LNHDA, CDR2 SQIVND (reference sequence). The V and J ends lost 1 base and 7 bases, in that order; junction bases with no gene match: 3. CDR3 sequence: CASSIAGGQNEQFF. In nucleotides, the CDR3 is TGTGCCAGTAGTATAGCGGGAGGGCAAAATGAGCAGTTCTTC.

This CDR3 is CASSPSGVNYEQYF. The CDR3 DNA reads as TGTGCCAGCTCACCATCAGGGGTTAACTACGAGCAGTACTTC. The chain carries TRBV18 and TRBJ2-7; possible D gene TRBD1, 6 bases. The CDR3 contains 14 residues. V was shortened by 2 bases and J by 3 bases, with 11 bases between the two germline ends. Germline V gene data show CDR1 as KGHSH and CDR2 as LQKENI.

The DNA for the CDR3 is TGTGCCAGTAGTGCCGCTAGCGTCTCCTACGAGCAGTACTTC. Translation: CASSAASVSYEQYF. The J gene is TRBJ2-7, the V gene TRBV19; TRBD2 might be the D (6 bases). This CDR3 region has 14 residues. V lost 5 bases, J lost 0 bases, and 11 bases lay in between. Germline V gene lookup returns CDR1 LNHDA and CDR2 SQIVND (reference sequence).

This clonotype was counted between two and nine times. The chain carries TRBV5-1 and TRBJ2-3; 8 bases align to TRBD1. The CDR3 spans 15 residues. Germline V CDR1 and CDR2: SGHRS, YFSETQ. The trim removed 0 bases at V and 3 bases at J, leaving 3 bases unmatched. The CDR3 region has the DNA TGCGCCAGCAGCTTGGGGACAGGGAATACAGATACGCAGTATTTT. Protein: CASSLGTGNTDTQYF.

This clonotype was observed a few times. CDR3 region: CASSLYTGNEQFF. The DNA of the CDR3 is TGCGCCAGCAGCTTGTATACCGGGAATGAGCAGTTCTTC. This chain joins TRBV5-1 and TRBJ2-1, with unresolved D. Deletions cut 1 base from V and 7 bases from J, with 9 bases between. This CDR3 is built from 13 residues. CDR1 is SGHRS, CDR2 YFSETQ, per germline.

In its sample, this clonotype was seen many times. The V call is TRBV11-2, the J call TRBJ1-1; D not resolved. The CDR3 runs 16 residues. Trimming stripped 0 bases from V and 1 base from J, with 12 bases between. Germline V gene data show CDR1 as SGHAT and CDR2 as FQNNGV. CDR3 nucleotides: TGTGCCAGCAGCTTAGATAGCCGCGGTTCGAACACTGAAGCTTTCTTT. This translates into CASSLDSRGSNTEAFF.

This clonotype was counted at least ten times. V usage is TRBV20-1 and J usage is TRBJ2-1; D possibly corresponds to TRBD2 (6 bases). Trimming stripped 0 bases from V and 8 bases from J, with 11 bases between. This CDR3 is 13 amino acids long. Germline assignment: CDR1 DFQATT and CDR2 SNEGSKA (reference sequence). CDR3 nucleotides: TGCAGTGCTAGAGAGCCGGGCGGGGATGAGCAGTTCTTC. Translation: CSAREPGGDEQFF.

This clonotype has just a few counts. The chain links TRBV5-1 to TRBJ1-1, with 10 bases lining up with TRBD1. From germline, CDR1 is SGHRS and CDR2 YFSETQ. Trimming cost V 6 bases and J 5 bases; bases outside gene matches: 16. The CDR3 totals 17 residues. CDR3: CASTREGDRGFRTEAFF. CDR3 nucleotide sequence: TGCGCCAGCACACGAGAGGGGGACAGGGGATTTAGAACTGAAGCTTTCTTT.

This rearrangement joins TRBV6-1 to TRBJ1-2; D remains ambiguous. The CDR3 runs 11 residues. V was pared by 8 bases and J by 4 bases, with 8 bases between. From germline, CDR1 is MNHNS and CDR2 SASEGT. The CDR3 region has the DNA TGTGCCAGCCGGGATACCTATGGCTACACCTTC. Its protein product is CASRDTYGYTF.

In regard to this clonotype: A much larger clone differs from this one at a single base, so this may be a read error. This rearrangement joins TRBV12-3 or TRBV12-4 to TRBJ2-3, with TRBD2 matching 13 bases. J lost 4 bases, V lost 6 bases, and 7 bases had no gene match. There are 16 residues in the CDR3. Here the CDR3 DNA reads TGTGCCAGCAGCCCTAGACTAGCGGGGGGCGCAGATACGCAGTATTTT. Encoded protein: CASSPRLAGGADTQYF.

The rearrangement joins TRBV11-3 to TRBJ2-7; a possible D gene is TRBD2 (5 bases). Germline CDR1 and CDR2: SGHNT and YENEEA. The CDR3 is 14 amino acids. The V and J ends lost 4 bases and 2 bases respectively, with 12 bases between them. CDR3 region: CASSSFGVPYEQYF. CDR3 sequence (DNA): TGTGCCAGCAGCTCGTTCGGGGTACCCTACGAGCAGTACTTC. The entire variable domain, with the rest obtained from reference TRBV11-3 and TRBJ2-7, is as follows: EAGVVQSPRYKIIEKKQPVAFWCNPISGHNTLYWYLQNLGQGPELLIRYENEEAVDDSQLPKDRFSAERLKGVDSTLKIQPAELGDSAVYLCASSSFGVPYEQYFGPGTRLTVT.

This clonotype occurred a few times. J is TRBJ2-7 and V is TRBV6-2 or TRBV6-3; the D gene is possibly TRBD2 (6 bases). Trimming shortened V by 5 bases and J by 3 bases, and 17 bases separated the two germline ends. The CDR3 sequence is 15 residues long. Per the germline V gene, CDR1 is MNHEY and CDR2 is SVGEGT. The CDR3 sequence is CASSRLAGSFYEQYF. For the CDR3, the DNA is TGTGCCAGCAGTCGACTGGCGGGAAGCTTCTACGAGCAGTACTTC.

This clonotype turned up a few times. The CDR3 sequence is CASSHPQRGPTYEQYF. The CDR3 DNA sequence: TGCGCCAGCAGTCACCCCCAGCGGGGCCCGACCTACGAGCAGTACTTC. The chain is built from TRBV5-1 and TRBJ2-7; 7 bases map to TRBD2. Germline lookup yields CDR1 SGHRS and CDR2 YFSETQ. The ends lost 5 bases at V and 2 bases at J; junction bases unmatched: 13. CDR3 length equals 16 residues.

This CDR3 is CASSSLTGGYQETQYF. DNA of the CDR3: TGTGCCAGCAGTAGTTTGACAGGGGGCTACCAAGAGACCCAGTACTTC. This chain connects TRBV6-1 to TRBJ2-5, with 10 nucleotides matching TRBD1. Germline CDR1 reads MNHNS; CDR2 reads SASEGT. There are 16 residues in the CDR3. Unmatched junction bases numbered 6, after V lost 5 bases and J lost 0 bases.

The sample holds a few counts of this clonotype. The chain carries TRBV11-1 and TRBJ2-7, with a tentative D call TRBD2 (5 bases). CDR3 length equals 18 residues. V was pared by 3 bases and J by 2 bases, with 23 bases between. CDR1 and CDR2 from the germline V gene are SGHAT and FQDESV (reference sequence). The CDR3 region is CASSFPGSPGLGTYEQYF. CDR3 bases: TGTGCCAGCAGCTTCCCGGGGTCGCCGGGGTTAGGAACCTACGAGCAGTACTTC.

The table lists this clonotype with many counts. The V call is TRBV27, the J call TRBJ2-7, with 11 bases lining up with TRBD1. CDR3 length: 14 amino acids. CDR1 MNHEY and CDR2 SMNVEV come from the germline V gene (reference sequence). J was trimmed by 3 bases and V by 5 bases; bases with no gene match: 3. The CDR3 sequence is CASSPGTGGYEQYF. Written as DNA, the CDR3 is TGTGCCAGCAGTCCCGGGACAGGGGGCTACGAGCAGTACTTC.

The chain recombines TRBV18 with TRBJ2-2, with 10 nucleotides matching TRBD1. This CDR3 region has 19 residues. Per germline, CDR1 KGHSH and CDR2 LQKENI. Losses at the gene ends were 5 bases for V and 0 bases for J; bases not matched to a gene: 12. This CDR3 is CASSTDGQGVIPNTGELFF. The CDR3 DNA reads TGTGCCAGCTCAACGGATGGACAGGGGGTAATTCCGAACACCGGGGAGCTGTTTTTT.

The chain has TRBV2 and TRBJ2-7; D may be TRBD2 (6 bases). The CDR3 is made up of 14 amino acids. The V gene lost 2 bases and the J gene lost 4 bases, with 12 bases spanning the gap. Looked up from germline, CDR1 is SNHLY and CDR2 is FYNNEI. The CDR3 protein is CASSETGLLYEQYF. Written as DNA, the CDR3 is TGTGCCAGCAGTGAAACGGGACTCCTATACGAGCAGTACTTC. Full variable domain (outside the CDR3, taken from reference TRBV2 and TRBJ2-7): EPEVTQTPSHQVTQMGQEVILRCVPISNHLYFYWYRQILGQKVEFLVSFYNNEISEKSEIFDDQFSVERPDGSNFTLKIRSTKLEDSAMYFCASSETGLLYEQYFGPGTRLTVT.

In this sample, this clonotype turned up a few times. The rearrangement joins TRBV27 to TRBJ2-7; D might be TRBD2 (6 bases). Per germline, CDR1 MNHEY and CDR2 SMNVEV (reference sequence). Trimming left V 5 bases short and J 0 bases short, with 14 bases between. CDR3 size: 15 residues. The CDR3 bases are TGTGCCAGCAGTCCGGGACTGTGGAACTCCTACGAGCAGTACTTC. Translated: CASSPGLWNSYEQYF.

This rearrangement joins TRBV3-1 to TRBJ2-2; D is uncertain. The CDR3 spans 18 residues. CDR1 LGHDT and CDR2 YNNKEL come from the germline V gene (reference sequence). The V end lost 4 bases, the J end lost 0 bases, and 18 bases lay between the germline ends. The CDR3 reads CASSLRPVPLANTGELFF. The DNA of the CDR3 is TGTGCCAGCAGCCTAAGACCGGTACCGCTCGCGAACACCGGGGAGCTGTTTTTT.

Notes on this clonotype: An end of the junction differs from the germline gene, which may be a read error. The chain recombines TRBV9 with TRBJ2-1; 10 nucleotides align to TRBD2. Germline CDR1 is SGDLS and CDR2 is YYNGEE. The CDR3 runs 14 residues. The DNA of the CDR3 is TGTGCCAGCGGCGTAGAAGCGGGGGGGCTTGAGCAGTTCTTC. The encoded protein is CASGVEAGGLEQFF.

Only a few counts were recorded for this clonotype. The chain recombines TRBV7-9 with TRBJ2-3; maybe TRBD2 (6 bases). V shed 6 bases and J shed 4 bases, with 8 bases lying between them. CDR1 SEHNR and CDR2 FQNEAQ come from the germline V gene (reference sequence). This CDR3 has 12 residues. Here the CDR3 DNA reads TGTGCCAGCAGACTAGCCTCAGATACGCAGTATTTT. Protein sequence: CASRLASDTQYF. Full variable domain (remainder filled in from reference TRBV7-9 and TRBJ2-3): DTGVSQNPRHKITKRGQNVTFRCDPISEHNRLYWYRQTLGQGPEFLTYFQNEAQLEKSRLLSDRFSAERPKGSFSTLEIQRTEQGDSAMYLCASRLASDTQYFGPGTRLTVL.